This T cell receptor beta chain came from a study of cytomegalovirus exposure and HLA in healthy donors. The wider study: A later analysis reported the 100 to 150 validation repertoires used the same platform as the roughly 700 first-cohort repertoires.

Study results and limitations: Usually a TCR sequence was rare, but some public TCRs were found in many donors. Listed as cytomegalovirus-associated were 150 or so TCR beta chains.

After removal of 1 base from V and 6 bases from J, the junction contained 4 bases not matched to a gene. Per germline, CDR1 SGHRS and CDR2 YFSETQ. CDR3 length: 15 amino acids. Donors were drawn from the roughly 110-subject validation cohort, separate from the approximately 670-subject first cohort. Data came from immunoSEQ multiplex PCR; TCRdb stores just in-frame clones and leaves some out. The sample carries 130,000 or so clones, roughly 86% recorded once. Concerning this clone: Its antigen remains unknown.

V is TRBV5-1 and J is TRBJ2-2, with 9 bases identical to TRBD2. The receptor was isolated from a man between 25 and 39 years old in good health and CMV-seronegative. Sequenced material: PBMCs. CDR3 coding DNA: TGCGCCAGCAGCTTGTTGCGGGGGGGCGCCGGGGAGCTGTTTTTT. Protein sequence: CASSLLRGGAGELFF.